This T cell receptor beta chain emerged from a study of technical replicates of blood from a few donors. The ends were cut back, 5 bases at V and 6 bases at J, with 11 bases in the middle. In germline, CDR1 is SEHNR, CDR2 FQNEAQ (reference sequence). CDR3 length: 12 residues. The protocol was immunoSEQ multiplex PCR, while the TCRdb copy is restricted to in-frame clones and leaves out a portion. The sample consists of more than 9,000 clones, roughly 94% of them appearing once. Sequencing was done on a sample of PBMCs. This clonotype originated in a human donor in good health. J is TRBJ2-7 and V is TRBV7-9; D is unresolved. This CDR3 is CASSLDWVEQYF. CDR3 sequence (DNA): TGTGCCAGCAGCCTCGACTGGGTCGAGCAGTACTTC.